Described below is a single TCR beta chain sequence and its context. This specimen comes from a study of cytomegalovirus exposure and HLA in healthy donors. From germline, CDR1 is SNHLY and CDR2 FYNNEI. This CDR3 spans 17 amino acids. The PCR contained 60 Vbeta and 13 Jbeta primers. Generated by immunoSEQ multiplex PCR, the TCRdb table keeps only in-frame clones and is missing some. Found here are around 150,000 clones, approximately 77% of them singletons; the top ten hold approximately 1.4%. The clonotype comes from a young man in good health and CMV-seronegative. Sequencing was done on a sample of PBMCs. The V and J genes are TRBV2 and TRBJ2-5; 8 bases match TRBD2. The J call is uncertain, as TRBJ2-7 better fits the DNA end. The CDR3 region has the DNA TGTGCCAGCAGTGAAGCGGAACTAGCGGTGCCCTCCTACGAGCAGTACTTC. It yields the protein CASSEAELAVPSYEQYF.